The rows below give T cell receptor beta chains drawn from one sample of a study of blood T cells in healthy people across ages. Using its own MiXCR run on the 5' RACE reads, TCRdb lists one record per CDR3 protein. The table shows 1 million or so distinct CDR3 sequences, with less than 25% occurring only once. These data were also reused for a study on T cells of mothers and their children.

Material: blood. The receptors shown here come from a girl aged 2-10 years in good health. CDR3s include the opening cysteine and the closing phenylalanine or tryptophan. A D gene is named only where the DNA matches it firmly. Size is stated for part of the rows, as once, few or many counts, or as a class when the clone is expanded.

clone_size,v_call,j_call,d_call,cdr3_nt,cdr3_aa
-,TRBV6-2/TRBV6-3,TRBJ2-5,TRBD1,TGTGCCAGCAGCCGCGGACAGGGCATTCAAGAGACCCAGTACTTC,CASSRGQGIQETQYF
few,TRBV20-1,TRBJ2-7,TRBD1,TGCAGTGCTATGCACAGGGGGTCCTCCTACGAGCAGTACTTC,CSAMHRGSSYEQYF
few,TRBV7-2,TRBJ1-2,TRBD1,TGTGCCAGCAGCTTAGCTCCACAGGGGCGTACGACTAACTATGGCTACACCTTC,CASSLAPQGRTTNYGYTF
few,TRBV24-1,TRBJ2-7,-,TGTGCCACCAGTGATCCCAGACAGTCCTACGAGCAGTACTTC,CATSDPRQSYEQYF
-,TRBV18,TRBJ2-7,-,TGTGCCAGCTCAACCAGCGAAACCTACGAGCAGTACTTC,CASSTSETYEQYF
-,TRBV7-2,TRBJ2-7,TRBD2,TGTGCCAGCAGCCCCTCCGGGACTAGAGGGTCCTACGAGCAGTACTTC,CASSPSGTRGSYEQYF
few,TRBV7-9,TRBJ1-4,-,TGTGCCAGCAGCACACCGTACGCGGGGGATGGAAAACTGTTTTTT,CASSTPYAGDGKLFF
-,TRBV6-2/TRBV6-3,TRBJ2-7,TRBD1,TGTGCCAGCAGTTTTGAGAAGACAGGGGGGGCCTACGAGCAGTACTTC,CASSFEKTGGAYEQYF
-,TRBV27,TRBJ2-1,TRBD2,TGTGCCAGCAGTTTAAGGCGGGAGAATTATGAGCAGTTCTTC,CASSLRRENYEQFF
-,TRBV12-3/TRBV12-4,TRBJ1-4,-,TGTGCCAGCAGTTCCAGGGACGAGGCGAAAGAAAAACTGTTTTTT,CASSSRDEAKEKLFF
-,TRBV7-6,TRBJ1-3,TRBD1,TGTGCCAGCAGCTTAGGCCTGGGACAGGGATCCGGAAACACCATATATTTT,CASSLGLGQGSGNTIYF
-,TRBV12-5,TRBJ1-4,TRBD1,TGTGCTAGTGGTCCTTCGACAGGGGGCATTGGTAATGAAAAACTGTTTTTT,CASGPSTGGIGNEKLFF
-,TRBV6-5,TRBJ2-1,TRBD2,TGTGCCAGCAGAGCCGGGACTAGCTCCTACAATGAGCAGTTCTTC,CASRAGTSSYNEQFF
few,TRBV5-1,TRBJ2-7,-,TGCGCCAGCAGCTTGGGTGGAGCTAACTACGAGCAGTACTTC,CASSLGGANYEQYF
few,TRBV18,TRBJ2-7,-,TGTGCCAGCTCACCGCTACGGGGCCCCTACGAGCAGTACTTC,CASSPLRGPYEQYF
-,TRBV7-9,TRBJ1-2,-,TGTGCCAGCAGCTCTCTGACAGCGCGCTATGGCTACACCTTC,CASSSLTARYGYTF
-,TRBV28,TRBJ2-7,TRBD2,TGTGCCAGCAGTCCCGAGGGACTAGCGGGAGAGGAAAAGTACTTC,CASSPEGLAGEEKYF
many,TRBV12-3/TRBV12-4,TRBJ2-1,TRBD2,TGTGCCAGCAGTTTAGGTCTAGCGGGAGTTGGTAATGAGCAGTTCTTC,CASSLGLAGVGNEQFF
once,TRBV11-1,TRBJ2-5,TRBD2,TGTGCCAGCAGCCTGCTCAGGACTAGCGGGGGGGTCCACGGGACCCAGTACTTC,CASSLLRTSGGVHGTQYF
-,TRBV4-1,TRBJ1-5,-,TGCGCCAGCAGCCGGGGTCCGGGGGGACCCCAGCATTTT,CASSRGPGGPQHF
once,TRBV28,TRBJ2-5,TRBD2,TGTGCCAGCAGTCCTAAGCCGCTAGCGGCCGGATGGGCCCAGTACTTC,CASSPKPLAAGWAQYF
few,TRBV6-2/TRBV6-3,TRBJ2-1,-,TGTGCCAGCAGCCTGATCGGGGAACCCGTCTACAATGAGCAGTTCTTC,CASSLIGEPVYNEQFF
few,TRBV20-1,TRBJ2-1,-,TGCAGTGCTAGAGTTCAATCGGTTAGCTCCTACAATGAGCAGTTCTTC,CSARVQSVSSYNEQFF
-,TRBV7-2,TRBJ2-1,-,TGTGCCAGCAGCTGGGCAAGGAATGAGCAGTTCTTC,CASSWARNEQFF